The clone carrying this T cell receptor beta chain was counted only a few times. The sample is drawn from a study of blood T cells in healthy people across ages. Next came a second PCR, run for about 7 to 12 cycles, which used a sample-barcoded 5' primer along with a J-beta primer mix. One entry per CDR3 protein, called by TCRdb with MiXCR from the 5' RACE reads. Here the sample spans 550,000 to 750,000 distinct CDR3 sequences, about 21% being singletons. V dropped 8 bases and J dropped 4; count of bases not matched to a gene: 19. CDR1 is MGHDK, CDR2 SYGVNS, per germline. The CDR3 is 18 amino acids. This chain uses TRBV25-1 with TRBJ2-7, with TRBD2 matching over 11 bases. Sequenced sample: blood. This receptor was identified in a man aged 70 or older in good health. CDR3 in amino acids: CASSPGPKLAGERYEQYF. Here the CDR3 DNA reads TGTGCCAGCTCCCCGGGACCGAAACTAGCGGGAGAGAGGTACGAGCAGTACTTC.